The present TCR beta chain was sequenced within a study of CD8+ T cells in alopecia areata. Study-level points and caveats: Lesional scalp exceeded normal scalp in clonality, especially in alopecia totalis/universalis.

Germline V gene lookup returns CDR1 MGHRA and CDR2 YSYEKL. This CDR3 has 13 amino acids. V was clipped by 1 base and J by 8 bases, with 12 bases between them. RNA extraction was followed by reverse transcription into cDNA, which acted as the sequencing template. Here immunoSEQ multiplex PCR was the method, and the copy in TCRdb shows in-frame clones only, minus some. Of around 65,000 clones in the sample, approximately 43% were seen once. The table lists this clone with many counts. The antigen remains undetermined. The chain is built from TRBV4-1 and TRBJ2-7; D is unclear. The starting material was CD8+ T cells sorted from blood, obtained at week 0. The source of this sequence is a human donor with alopecia areata. The CDR3 region is CASSQGADFKQYF. For the CDR3, the DNA is TGCGCCAGCAGCCAAGGGGCAGACTTCAAGCAGTACTTC.